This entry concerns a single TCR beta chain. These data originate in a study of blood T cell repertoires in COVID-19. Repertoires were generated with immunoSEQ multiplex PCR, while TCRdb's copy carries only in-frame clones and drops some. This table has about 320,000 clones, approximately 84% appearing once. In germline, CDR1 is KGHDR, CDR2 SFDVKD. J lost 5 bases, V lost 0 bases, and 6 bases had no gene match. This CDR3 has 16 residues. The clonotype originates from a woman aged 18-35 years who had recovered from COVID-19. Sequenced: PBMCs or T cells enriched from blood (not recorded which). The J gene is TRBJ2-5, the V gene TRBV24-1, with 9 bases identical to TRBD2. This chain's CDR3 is CATSDLGAGGNETQYF. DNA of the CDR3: TGTGCCACCAGTGATTTGGGAGCGGGGGGAAATGAGACCCAGTACTTC.